These 13 T cell receptor beta chains originate from one sample sequenced in a study of regulatory T cells in long-lasting Graves disease. The TCR beta library used iRepertoire HTBI primers with Arm-PCR amplification of CDR3. MiXCR was run by TCRdb on the multiplex PCR reads, yielding one entry per CDR3 protein. The table records around 250,000 distinct CDR3 sequences, about 18% of them present only once. The time point: newly diagnosed GD, antithyroid drugs for less than 3 months. Preparation of the TCR library used RNA extracted from PBMCs. The sample in question was peripheral blood mononuclear cells (PBMCs), obtained at new diagnosis, from a patient treated with antithyroid drugs. The receptors stem from a female donor with Graves disease.

For this clonotype: A read error likely explains this, since a far larger clone differs by one base. This chain connects TRBV11-1 to TRBJ2-5, with a tentative D call TRBD2 (5 bases). V was clipped by 6 bases and J by 11 bases, with 25 bases between them. The CDR3 is 15 amino acids. Germline V gene sequence: CDR1 SGHAT, CDR2 FQDESV (reference sequence). The CDR3 here is CASRPRAGSYNEQYF. The CDR3 region has the DNA TGTGCCAGCAGGCCGAGGGCGGGCTCCTACAATGAGCAGTACTTC. Drawing the rest from reference TRBV11-1 and TRBJ2-5, the complete variable domain is EAEVAQSPRYKITEKSQAVAFWCDPISGHATLYWYRQILGQGPELLVQFQDESVVDDSQLPKDRFSAERLKGVDSTLKIQPAELGDSAMYLCASRPRAGSYNEQYFGPGTRLLVL.

There are a few counts of this clonotype. This chain uses TRBV7-9 with TRBJ1-4; D uncertain. Looked up from germline, CDR1 is SEHNR and CDR2 is FQNEAQ (reference sequence). V lost 7 bases, J lost 12 bases, and 18 bases lay in between. The CDR3 spans 13 residues. In DNA form, the CDR3 reads TGTGCCAGCACGGAGAGGACGACGGTAGAACTGTTTTTT. Its translation is CASTERTTVELFF.

This clonotype appeared many times. The J gene is TRBJ2-5, the V gene TRBV9; the D gene is possibly TRBD2 (6 bases). Trimming removed 1 base at V and 0 bases at J, with 10 bases between. The CDR3 contains 15 residues. Germline lookup yields CDR1 SGDLS and CDR2 YYNGEE. The CDR3 DNA reads as TGTGCCAGCAGCGTAACGGAGGGGTACCAAGAGACCCAGTACTTC. It specifies CASSVTEGYQETQYF.

This clonotype occurred many times. The chain joins TRBV19 to TRBJ1-2; D call uncertain. The CDR3 is made up of 15 amino acids. V gave up 3 bases and J gave up 7 bases, with 18 bases separating them. Germline CDR1 is LNHDA and CDR2 is SQIVND (reference sequence). CDR3 protein: CASSIWAQLTSGYTF. The CDR3 nucleotides are TGTGCCAGTAGTATTTGGGCCCAGCTTACGAGTGGCTACACCTTC.

Ten or more counts support this clonotype. V gene TRBV13 combines with J gene TRBJ2-7; 9 bases are a match to TRBD1. Looked up from germline, CDR1 is PRHDT and CDR2 is FYEKMQ (reference sequence). The V segment lost 4 bases and the J segment 4 bases; nucleotides outside the gene matches: 5. CDR3 length: 14 residues. The CDR3 spells CASSSGTGKYEQYF. Written as DNA, the CDR3 is TGTGCCAGCAGCTCCGGGACAGGGAAATACGAGCAGTACTTC.

This clonotype has a count of ten or more. The rearrangement joins TRBV25-1 to TRBJ1-1, with 7 bases fitting TRBD1. This CDR3 region has 13 residues. CDR1 is MGHDK, CDR2 SYGVNS, per germline. V trimming: 7 bases; J trimming: 4 bases; junction bases outside the gene matches: 6. The CDR3 is CASTRGTSTEAFF. Here the CDR3 DNA reads TGTGCCAGCACCAGGGGGACGAGCACTGAAGCTTTCTTT.

This clonotype was recorded a few times. This chain joins TRBV9 and TRBJ2-1; no reliable D call. Germline-derived CDR1 and CDR2 are SGDLS and YYNGEE. CDR3 size: 16 residues. The V end lost 0 bases, the J end lost 5 bases, and 15 bases lay between the germline ends. The CDR3 here is CASSVDPRQVHNEQFF. The CDR3 DNA sequence: TGTGCCAGCAGCGTAGATCCCCGGCAGGTTCACAATGAGCAGTTCTTC.

This clonotype has just a few counts. The junction departs from germline at one end; a sequencing error may be responsible. The chain combines TRBV7-7 with TRBJ2-5; D may be TRBD2 (6 bases). The CDR3 covers 13 residues. Germline CDR1 and CDR2: SSHAT and FNYEAQ (reference sequence). The CDR3 nucleotides read TGTGCTAGCAGCGGACTACCCGGGGAGACCCAGTACTTC. Translation gives CASSGLPGETQYF.

This clonotype was seen at least ten times. The V and J genes are TRBV12-5 and TRBJ2-3; a possible D gene is TRBD2 (6 bases). CDR1 LGHNT and CDR2 FRNRAP come from the germline V gene. The CDR3 has 17 amino acids. V lost 1 base and J lost 2, with 16 bases in between. The chain's CDR3 is CASGLGGDSTITDTQYF. CDR3 coding DNA: TGTGCTAGTGGTTTGGGGGGGGATTCTACCATCACAGATACGCAGTATTTT.

This clonotype was observed at least ten times. The chain uses TRBV28 and TRBJ2-7, with 10 nucleotides matching TRBD1. CDR3 length: 14 residues. With V trimmed by 6 bases and J by 5 bases, 7 bases remained unmatched. The germline CDR1 and CDR2 sequences are MDHEN and SYDVKM. The CDR3, as DNA: TGTGCCAGCAGGTTGGGACAGGGGAGAAACGAGCAGTACTTC. Protein: CASRLGQGRNEQYF.

This clonotype occurred many times. The chain combines TRBV4-1 with TRBJ1-2, with D possibly matching TRBD1 (5 bases). CDR3 length: 14 residues. V lost 5 bases, J lost 5 bases, and 15 bases lay in between. In germline, CDR1 is MGHRA, CDR2 YSYEKL. The DNA for the CDR3 is TGCGCCAGCAGCGGAGCAGGGTGGATATATGGCTACACCTTC. Protein: CASSGAGWIYGYTF.

There are many counts of this clonotype. This chain links TRBV18 with TRBJ1-6, with D unclear. CDR1 is KGHSH, CDR2 LQKENI, per germline. V lost 6 bases, J lost 3 bases, and 15 bases lay in between. This CDR3 contains 16 residues. The CDR3 DNA follows: TGTGCCAGCTCCCGCGAGGAAACTCTCTATAATTCACCCCTCCACTTT. It specifies CASSREETLYNSPLHF.

This clonotype showed up many times. This sequence joins TRBV5-6 and TRBJ1-2; D ambiguous. The CDR3 is 13 residues long. CDR1 is SGHDT, CDR2 YYEEEE, per germline. Trimming removed 6 bases from V and 0 bases from J, with 9 bases in between. The CDR3 nucleotides are TGTGCCAGCACGGTGGCGACTAACTATGGCTACACCTTC. Amino acids: CASTVATNYGYTF.